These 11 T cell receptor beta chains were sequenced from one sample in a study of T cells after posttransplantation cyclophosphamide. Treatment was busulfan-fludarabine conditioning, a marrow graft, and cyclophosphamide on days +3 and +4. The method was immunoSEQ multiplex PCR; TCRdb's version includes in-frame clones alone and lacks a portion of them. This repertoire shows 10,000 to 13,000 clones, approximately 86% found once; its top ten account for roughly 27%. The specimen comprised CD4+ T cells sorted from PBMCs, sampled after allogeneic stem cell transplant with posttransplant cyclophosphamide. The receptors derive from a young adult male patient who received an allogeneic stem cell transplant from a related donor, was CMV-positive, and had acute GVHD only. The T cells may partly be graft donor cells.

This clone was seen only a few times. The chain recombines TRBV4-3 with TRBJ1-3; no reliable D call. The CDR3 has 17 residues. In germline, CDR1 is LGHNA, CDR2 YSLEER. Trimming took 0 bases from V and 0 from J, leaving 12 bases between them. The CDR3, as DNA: TGCGCCAGCAGCCAAGATTTGGCGGGTGGCTCTGGAAACACCATATATTTT. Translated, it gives CASSQDLAGGSGNTIYF.

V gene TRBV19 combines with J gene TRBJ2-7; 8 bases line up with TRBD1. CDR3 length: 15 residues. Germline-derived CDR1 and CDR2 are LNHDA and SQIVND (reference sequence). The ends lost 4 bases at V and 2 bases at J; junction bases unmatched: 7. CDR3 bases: TGTGCCAGTAGTACCGGGACAGGCGCTGCCTACGAGCAGTACTTC. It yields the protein CASSTGTGAAYEQYF.

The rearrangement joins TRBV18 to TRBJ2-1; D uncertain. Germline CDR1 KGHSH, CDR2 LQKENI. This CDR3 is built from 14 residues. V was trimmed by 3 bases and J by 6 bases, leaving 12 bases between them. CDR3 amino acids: CASSPRQTGNEQFF. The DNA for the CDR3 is TGTGCCAGCTCACCCCGTCAGACGGGCAATGAGCAGTTCTTC. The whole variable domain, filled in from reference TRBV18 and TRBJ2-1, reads NAGVMQNPRHLVRRRGQEARLRCSPMKGHSHVYWYRQLPEEGLKFMVYLQKENIIDESGMPKERFSAEFPKEGPSILRIQQVVRGDSAAYFCASSPRQTGNEQFFGPGTRLTVL.

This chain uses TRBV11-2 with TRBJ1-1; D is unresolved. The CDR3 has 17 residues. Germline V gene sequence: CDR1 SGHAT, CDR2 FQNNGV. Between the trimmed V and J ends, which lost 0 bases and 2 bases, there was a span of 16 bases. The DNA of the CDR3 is TGTGCCAGCAGCTTAGATCCCCCATACTATGGTAACACTGAAGCTTTCTTT. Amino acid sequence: CASSLDPPYYGNTEAFF.

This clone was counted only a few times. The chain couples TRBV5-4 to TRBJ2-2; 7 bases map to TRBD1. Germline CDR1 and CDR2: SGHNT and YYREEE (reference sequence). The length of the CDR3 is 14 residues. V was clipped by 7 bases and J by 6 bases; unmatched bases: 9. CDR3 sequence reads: CASRRTGVSGELFF. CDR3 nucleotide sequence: TGTGCCAGCCGCCGGACAGGCGTGTCCGGGGAGCTGTTTTTT.

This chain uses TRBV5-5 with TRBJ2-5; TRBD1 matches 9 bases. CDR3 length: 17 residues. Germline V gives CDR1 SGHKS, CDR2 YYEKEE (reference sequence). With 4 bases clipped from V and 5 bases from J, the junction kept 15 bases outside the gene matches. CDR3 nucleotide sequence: TGTGCCAGCAGCGCGCCACCCGGGACAGGGCTTCGGGAGACCCAGTACTTC. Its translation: CASSAPPGTGLRETQYF.

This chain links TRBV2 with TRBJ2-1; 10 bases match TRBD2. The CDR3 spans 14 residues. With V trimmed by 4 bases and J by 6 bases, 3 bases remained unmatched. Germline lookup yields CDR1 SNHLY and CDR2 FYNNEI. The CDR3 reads CASSVLAGANEQFF. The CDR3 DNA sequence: TGTGCCAGCAGTGTCCTAGCGGGGGCCAATGAGCAGTTCTTC.

The CDR3 loop reads CASSLGRTEVTEAFF. CDR3 in DNA: TGTGCCAGCAGCTTAGGTCGGACAGAAGTGACTGAAGCTTTCTTT. The genes are TRBV11-2 and TRBJ1-1, with D possibly TRBD1 on 6 matching bases. CDR1 SGHAT and CDR2 FQNNGV come from the germline V gene. Trimming shortened V by 1 base and J by 5 bases, and 14 bases separated the two germline ends. CDR3 length: 15 residues.

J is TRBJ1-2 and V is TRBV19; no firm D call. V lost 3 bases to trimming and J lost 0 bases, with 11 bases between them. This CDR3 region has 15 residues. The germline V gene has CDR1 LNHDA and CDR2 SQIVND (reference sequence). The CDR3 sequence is CASSIGVQANYGYTF. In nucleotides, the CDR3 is TGTGCCAGTAGTATCGGGGTGCAGGCTAACTATGGCTACACCTTC.

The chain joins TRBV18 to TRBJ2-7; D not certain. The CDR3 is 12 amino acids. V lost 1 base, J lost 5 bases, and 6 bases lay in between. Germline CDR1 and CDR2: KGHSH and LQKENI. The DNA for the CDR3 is TGTGCCAGCTCACCACGGCCCAACGAGCAGTACTTC. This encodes CASSPRPNEQYF.

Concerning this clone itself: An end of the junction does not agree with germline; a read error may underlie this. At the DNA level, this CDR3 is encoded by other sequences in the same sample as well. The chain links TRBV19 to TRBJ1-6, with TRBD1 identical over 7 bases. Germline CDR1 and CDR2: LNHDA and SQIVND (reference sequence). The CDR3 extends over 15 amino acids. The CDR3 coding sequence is TGTGCCAGTAGGAGACAGGGCATGGATAATTCCCCCCTCCACTTT. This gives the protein CASRRQGMDNSPLHF.